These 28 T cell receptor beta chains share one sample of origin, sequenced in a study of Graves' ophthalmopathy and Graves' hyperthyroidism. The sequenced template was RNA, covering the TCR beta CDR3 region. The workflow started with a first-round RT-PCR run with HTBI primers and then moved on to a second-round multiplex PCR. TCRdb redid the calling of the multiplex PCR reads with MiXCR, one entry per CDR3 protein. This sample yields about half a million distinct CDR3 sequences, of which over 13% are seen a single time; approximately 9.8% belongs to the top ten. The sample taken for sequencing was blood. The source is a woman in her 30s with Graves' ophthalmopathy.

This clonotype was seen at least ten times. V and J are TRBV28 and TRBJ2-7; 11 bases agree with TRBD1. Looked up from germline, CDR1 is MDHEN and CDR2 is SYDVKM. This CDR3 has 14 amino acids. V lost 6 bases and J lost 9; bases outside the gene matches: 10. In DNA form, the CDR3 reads TGTGCCAGCAGGGGGACAGGGGGACCACTTGGGCAGTACTTC. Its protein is CASRGTGGPLGQYF.

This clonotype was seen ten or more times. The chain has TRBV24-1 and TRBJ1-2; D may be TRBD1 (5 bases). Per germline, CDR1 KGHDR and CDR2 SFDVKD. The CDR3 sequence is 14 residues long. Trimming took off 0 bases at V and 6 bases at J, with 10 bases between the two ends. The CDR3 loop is CATSDLPAGHGYTF. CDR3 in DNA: TGTGCCACCAGTGATTTGCCGGCAGGGCATGGCTACACCTTC.

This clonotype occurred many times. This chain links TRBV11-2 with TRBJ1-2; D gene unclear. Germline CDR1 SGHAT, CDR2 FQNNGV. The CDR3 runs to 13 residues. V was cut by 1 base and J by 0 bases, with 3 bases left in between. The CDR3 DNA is TGTGCCAGCAGCTTAGTTACTAACTATGGCTACACCTTC. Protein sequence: CASSLVTNYGYTF. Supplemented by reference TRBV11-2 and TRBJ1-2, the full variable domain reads EAGVAQSPRYKIIEKRQSVAFWCNPISGHATLYWYQQILGQGPKLLIQFQNNGVVDDSQLPKDRFSAERLKGVDSTLKIQPAKLEDSAVYLCASSLVTNYGYTFGSGTRLTVV.

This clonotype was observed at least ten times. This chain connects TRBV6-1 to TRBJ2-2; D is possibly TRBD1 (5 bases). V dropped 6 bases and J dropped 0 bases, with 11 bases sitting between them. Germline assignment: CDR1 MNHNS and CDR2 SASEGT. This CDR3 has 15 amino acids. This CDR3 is CASSPDITNTGELFF. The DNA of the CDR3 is TGTGCCAGCAGCCCGGACATTACGAACACCGGGGAGCTGTTTTTT.

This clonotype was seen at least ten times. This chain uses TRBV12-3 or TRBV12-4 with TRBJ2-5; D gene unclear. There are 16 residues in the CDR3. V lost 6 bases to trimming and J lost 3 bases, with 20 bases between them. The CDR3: CASRPGKGKNKETQYF. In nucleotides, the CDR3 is TGTGCCAGCAGACCCGGTAAAGGGAAAAATAAAGAGACCCAGTACTTC.

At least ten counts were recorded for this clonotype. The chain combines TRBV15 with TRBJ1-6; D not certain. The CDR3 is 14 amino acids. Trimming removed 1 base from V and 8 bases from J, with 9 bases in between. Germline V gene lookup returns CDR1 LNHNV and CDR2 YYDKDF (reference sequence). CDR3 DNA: TGTGCCACCAGCAGAGGGGTAGACTATTCACCCCTCCACTTT. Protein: CATSRGVDYSPLHF. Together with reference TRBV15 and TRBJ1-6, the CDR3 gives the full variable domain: DAMVIQNPRYQVTQFGKPVTLSCSQTLNHNVMYWYQQKSSQAPKLLFHYYDKDFNNEADTPDNFQSRRPNTSFCFLDIRSPGLGDTAMYLCATSRGVDYSPLHFGNGTRLTVT.

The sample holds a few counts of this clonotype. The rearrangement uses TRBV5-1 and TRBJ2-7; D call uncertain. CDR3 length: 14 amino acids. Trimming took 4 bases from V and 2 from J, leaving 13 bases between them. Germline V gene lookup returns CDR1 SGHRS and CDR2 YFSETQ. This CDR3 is CASSPGRVPYEQYF. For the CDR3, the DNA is TGCGCCAGCAGCCCCGGACGGGTTCCCTACGAGCAGTACTTC.

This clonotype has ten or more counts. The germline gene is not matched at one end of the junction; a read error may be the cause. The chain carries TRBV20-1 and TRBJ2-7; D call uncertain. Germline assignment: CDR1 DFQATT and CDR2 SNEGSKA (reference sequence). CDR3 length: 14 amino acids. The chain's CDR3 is CSARDGRGSYEQYF. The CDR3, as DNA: TGCAGTGCTCGAGACGGTCGAGGCAGCTACGAGCAGTACTTC.

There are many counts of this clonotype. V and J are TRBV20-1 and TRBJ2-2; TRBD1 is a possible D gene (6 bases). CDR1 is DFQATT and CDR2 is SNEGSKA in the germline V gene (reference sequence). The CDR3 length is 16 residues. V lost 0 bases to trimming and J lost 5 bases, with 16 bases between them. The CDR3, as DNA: TGCAGTGCTAGAGATACGCTGGGGGCAAGGACCGGGGAGCTGTTTTTT. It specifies CSARDTLGARTGELFF.

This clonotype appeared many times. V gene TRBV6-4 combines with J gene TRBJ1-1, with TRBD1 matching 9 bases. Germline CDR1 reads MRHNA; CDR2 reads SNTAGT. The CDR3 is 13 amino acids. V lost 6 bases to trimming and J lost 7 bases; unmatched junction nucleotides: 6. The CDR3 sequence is CASSRDRVGEAFF. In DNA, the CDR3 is TGTGCCAGCAGCCGGGACAGGGTGGGTGAAGCTTTCTTT.

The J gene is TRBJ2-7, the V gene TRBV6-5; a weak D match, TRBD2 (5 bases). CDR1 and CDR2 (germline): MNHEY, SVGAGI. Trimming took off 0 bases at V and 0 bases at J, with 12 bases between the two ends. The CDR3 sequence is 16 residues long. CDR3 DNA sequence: TGTGCCAGCAGTTACTCGAGTATCGGAGGCTCCTACGAGCAGTACTTC. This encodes CASSYSSIGGSYEQYF.

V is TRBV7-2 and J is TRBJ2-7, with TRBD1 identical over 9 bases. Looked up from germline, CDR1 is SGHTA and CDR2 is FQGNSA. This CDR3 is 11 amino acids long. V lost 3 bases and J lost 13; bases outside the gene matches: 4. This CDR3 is CASSFGQGPYF. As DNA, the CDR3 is TGTGCCAGCAGCTTCGGACAGGGGCCTTACTTC. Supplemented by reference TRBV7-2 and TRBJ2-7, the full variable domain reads GAGVSQSPSNKVTEKGKDVELRCDPISGHTALYWYRQSLGQGLEFLIYFQGNSAPDKSGLPSDRFSAERTGGSVSTLTIQRTQQEDSAVYLCASSFGQGPYFGPGTRLTVT.

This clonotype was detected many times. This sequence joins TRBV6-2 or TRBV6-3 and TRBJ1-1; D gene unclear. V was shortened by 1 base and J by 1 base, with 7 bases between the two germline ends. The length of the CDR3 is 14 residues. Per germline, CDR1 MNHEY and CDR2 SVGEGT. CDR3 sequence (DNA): TGTGCCAGCAGTTACTTGGCAGGGAACACTGAAGCTTTCTTT. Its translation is CASSYLAGNTEAFF.

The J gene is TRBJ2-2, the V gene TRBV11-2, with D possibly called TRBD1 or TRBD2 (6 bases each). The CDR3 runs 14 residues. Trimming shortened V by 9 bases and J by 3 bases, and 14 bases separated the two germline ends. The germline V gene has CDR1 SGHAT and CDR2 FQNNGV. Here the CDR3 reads CASGGQGDTGELFF. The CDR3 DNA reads TGTGCCAGTGGGGGGCAGGGTGACACCGGGGAGCTGTTTTTT. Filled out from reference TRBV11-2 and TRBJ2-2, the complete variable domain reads EAGVAQSPRYKIIEKRQSVAFWCNPISGHATLYWYQQILGQGPKLLIQFQNNGVVDDSQLPKDRFSAERLKGVDSTLKIQPAKLEDSAVYLCASGGQGDTGELFFGEGSRLTVL.

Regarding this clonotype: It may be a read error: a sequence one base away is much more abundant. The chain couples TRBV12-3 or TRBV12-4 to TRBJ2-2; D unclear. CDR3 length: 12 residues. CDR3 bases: TGTGTCAGCAGCCCGGTCACCGGGGAGCTGTTTTTT. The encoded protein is CVSSPVTGELFF.

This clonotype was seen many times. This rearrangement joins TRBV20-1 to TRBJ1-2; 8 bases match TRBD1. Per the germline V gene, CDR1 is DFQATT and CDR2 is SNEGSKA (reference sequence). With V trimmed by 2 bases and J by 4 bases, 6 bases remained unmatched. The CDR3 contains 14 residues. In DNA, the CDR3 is TGCAGTGCTAGACCCCCAGGGGGCGGCTATGGCTACACCTTC. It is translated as CSARPPGGGYGYTF.

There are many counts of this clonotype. Here the CDR3 reads CASNSLLRGLVYEQYF. CDR3 DNA: TGTGCCAGCAATTCACTCCTCAGGGGGCTGGTCTACGAGCAGTACTTC. The gene calls are TRBV28 and TRBJ2-7; 8 positions match TRBD1. Germline lookup yields CDR1 MDHEN and CDR2 SYDVKM. The CDR3 contains 16 residues. V shed 7 bases and J 3 bases; nucleotides not matched to a gene: 14. The whole variable domain, filled in from reference TRBV28 and TRBJ2-7, reads DVKVTQSSRYLVKRTGEKVFLECVQDMDHENMFWYRQDPGLGLRLIYFSYDVKMKEKGDIPEGYSVSREKKERFSLILESASTNQTSMYLCASNSLLRGLVYEQYFGPGTRLTVT.

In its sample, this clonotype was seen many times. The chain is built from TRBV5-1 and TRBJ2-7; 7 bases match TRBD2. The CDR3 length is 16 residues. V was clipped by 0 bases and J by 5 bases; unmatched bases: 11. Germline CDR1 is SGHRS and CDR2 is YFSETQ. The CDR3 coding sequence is TGCGCCAGCAGCTTGGAATCCGGGACTATCTACGACGAGCAGTACTTC. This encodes CASSLESGTIYDEQYF.

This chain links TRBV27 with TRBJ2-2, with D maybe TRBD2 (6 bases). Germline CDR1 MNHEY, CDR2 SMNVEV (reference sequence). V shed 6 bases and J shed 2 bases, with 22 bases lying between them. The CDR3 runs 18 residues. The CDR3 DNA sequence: TGTGCCAGCAGCTTTCTCTCCGGGGGAAGTATTAACACCGGGGAGCTGTTTTTT. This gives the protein CASSFLSGGSINTGELFF.

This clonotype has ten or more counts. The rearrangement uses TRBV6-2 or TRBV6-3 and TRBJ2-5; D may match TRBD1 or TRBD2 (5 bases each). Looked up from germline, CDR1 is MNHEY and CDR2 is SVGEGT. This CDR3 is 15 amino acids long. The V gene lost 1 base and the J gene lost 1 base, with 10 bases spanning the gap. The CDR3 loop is CASSYYGTIQETQYF. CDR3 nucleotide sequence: TGTGCCAGCAGTTACTACGGGACGATCCAAGAGACCCAGTACTTC.

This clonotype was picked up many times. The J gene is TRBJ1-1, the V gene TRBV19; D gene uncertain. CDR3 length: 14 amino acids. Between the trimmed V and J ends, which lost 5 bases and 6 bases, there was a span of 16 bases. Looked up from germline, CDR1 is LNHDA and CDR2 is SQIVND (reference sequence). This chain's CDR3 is CASSLGLTRPEAFF. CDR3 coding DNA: TGTGCCAGTAGTCTCGGGCTGACCCGCCCTGAAGCTTTCTTT.

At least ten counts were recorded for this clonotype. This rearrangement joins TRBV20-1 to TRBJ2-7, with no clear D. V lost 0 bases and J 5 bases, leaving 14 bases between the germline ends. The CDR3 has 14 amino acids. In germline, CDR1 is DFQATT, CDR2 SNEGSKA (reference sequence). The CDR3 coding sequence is TGCAGTGCTAGAGAGGTCCCGAGGACGGACGAGCAGTACTTC. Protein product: CSAREVPRTDEQYF.

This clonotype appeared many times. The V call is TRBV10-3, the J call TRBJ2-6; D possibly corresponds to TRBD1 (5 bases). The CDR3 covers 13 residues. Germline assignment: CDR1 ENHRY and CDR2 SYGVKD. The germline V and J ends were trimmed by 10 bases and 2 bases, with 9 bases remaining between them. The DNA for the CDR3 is TGTGCCAGCCAGGGAACTGGGGCCAACGTCCTGACTTTC. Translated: CASQGTGANVLTF.

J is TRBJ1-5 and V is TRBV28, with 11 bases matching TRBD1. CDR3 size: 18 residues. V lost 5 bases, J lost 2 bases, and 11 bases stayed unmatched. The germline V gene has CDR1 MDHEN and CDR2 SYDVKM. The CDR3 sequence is CASSSRDRGIMGNQPQHF. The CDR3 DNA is TGTGCCAGCAGTAGCCGGGACAGGGGGATCATGGGCAATCAGCCCCAGCATTTT.

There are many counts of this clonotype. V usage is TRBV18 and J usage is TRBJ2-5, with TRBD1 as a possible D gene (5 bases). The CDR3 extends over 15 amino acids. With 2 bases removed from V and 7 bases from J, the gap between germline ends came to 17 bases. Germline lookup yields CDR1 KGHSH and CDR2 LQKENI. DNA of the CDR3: TGTGCCAGCTCACCAAAGGCAGCAGCTAGGGGGACCCAGTACTTC. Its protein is CASSPKAAARGTQYF.

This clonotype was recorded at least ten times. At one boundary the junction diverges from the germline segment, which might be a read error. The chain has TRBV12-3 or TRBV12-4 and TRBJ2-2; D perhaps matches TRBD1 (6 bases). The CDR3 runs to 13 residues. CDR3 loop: CTSSADSHGELFF. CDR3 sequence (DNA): TGTACCAGCAGTGCGGACAGCCACGGGGAGCTGTTTTTT.

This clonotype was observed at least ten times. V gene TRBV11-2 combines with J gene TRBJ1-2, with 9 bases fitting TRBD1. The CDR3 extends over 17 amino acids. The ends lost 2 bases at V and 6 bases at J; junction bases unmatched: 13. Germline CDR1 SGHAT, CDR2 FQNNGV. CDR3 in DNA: TGTGCCAGCAGCTTACATCCCCCGGGACAGGGAGGCGATGGCTACACCTTC. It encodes CASSLHPPGQGGDGYTF.

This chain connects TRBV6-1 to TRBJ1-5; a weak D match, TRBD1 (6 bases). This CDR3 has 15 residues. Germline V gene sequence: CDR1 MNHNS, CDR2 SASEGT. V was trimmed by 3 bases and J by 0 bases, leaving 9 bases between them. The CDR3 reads CASSDTGTSNQPQHF. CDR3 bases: TGTGCCAGCAGTGATACAGGGACTAGCAATCAGCCCCAGCATTTT.